Each of the 31 T cell receptor beta chains below was sequenced from the same sample in a study of blood T cells in healthy people across ages. A second about 6 to 12 cycle PCR used barcoded and J-beta primers. MiXCR, run by TCRdb on the 5' RACE reads, gives a single entry per CDR3 protein. Of about 970,000 distinct CDR3 sequences detected, just over 50% appear once; the ten largest clones hold about a fifth. The sample taken for sequencing was blood. These receptors all come from a woman aged 55-70 years in good health.

The chain uses TRBV6-2 or TRBV6-3 and TRBJ2-7; D remains unclear. The CDR3 extends over 16 amino acids. V lost 0 bases and J 2 bases, leaving 14 bases between the germline ends. CDR1 and CDR2 (germline): MNHEY, SVGEGT. CDR3 loop: CASSYSKSAGPYEQYF. The CDR3, as DNA: TGTGCCAGCAGTTACTCGAAATCGGCCGGTCCCTACGAGCAGTACTTC.

V usage is TRBV28 and J usage is TRBJ2-1, with 9 bases matching TRBD2. The CDR3 consists of 15 residues. Trimming took 5 bases from V and 5 from J; bases not matched to a gene: 7. Germline V gene data show CDR1 as MDHEN and CDR2 as SYDVKM. The CDR3 is CASSGGASGDNEQFF. DNA of the CDR3: TGTGCCAGCAGTGGGGGGGCTAGCGGGGACAATGAGCAGTTCTTC.

The V gene is TRBV20-1, the J gene TRBJ1-4, with D uncertain. This CDR3 is 12 amino acids long. Trimming shortened V by 5 bases and J by 9 bases, and 13 bases separated the two germline ends. Germline V gene lookup returns CDR1 DFQATT and CDR2 SNEGSKA (reference sequence). CDR3 coding DNA: TGCAGTGCTCGGCCGGGAGGAAAAAAACTGTTTTTT. Translated: CSARPGGKKLFF.

This clonotype was recorded a few times. The chain carries TRBV4-2 and TRBJ2-1; TRBD1 is a possible D gene (6 bases). V lost 5 bases and J 0 bases, leaving 11 bases between the germline ends. CDR3 length: 15 amino acids. CDR1 and CDR2 (germline): LGHNA, YNFKEQ. The CDR3 coding sequence is TGTGCCAGCAGCACCCGGGACAACTCCTACAATGAGCAGTTCTTC. Translation: CASSTRDNSYNEQFF.

This clonotype was seen a handful of times. V is TRBV4-1 and J is TRBJ2-3; D may be TRBD2 (6 bases). CDR1 is MGHRA and CDR2 is YSYEKL in the germline V gene. Trimming cost V 4 bases and J 4 bases, with 21 bases left between them. The CDR3 covers 17 residues. CDR3 in amino acids: CASSLSRTPGSADTQYF. CDR3 DNA: TGCGCCAGCAGCCTTTCCCGTACCCCCGGGAGCGCAGATACGCAGTATTTT.

The chain has TRBV5-1 and TRBJ2-7; 9 nucleotides line up with TRBD2. The CDR3 contains 18 residues. V lost 0 bases to trimming and J lost 3 bases; unmatched junction nucleotides: 13. Per germline, CDR1 SGHRS and CDR2 YFSETQ. DNA of the CDR3: TGCGCCAGCAGCTTGGGGGCTTTGGGAGCGGGAGGTCTCTACGAGCAGTACTTC. Protein sequence: CASSLGALGAGGLYEQYF.

The gene calls are TRBV6-1 and TRBJ2-1; TRBD1 might be the D (6 bases). CDR3 length equals 15 residues. In germline, CDR1 is MNHNS, CDR2 SASEGT. V shed 11 bases and J shed 0 bases, with 17 bases lying between them. The CDR3 spells CAGAGGGHSYNEQFF. Here the CDR3 DNA reads TGTGCCGGGGCGGGTGGGGGACACTCCTACAATGAGCAGTTCTTC.

This clonotype has just a few counts. The genes are TRBV5-1 and TRBJ2-6; 9 bases line up with TRBD1. Germline V gives CDR1 SGHRS, CDR2 YFSETQ. This CDR3 spans 17 amino acids. V trimming: 7 bases; J trimming: 0 bases; junction bases outside the gene matches: 8. The CDR3 spells CASGPRTGDSGANVLTF. The DNA of the CDR3 is TGCGCCAGCGGTCCCCGGACAGGGGACTCTGGGGCCAACGTCCTGACTTTC.

The chain carries TRBV4-1 and TRBJ1-5; D is undetermined. CDR1 is MGHRA, CDR2 YSYEKL, per germline. The V end lost 1 base, the J end lost 6 bases, and 7 bases lay between the germline ends. This CDR3 is 13 amino acids long. CDR3 region: CASSQGRVQPQHF. CDR3 DNA: TGCGCCAGCAGCCAAGGAAGGGTTCAGCCCCAGCATTTT.

The V and J genes are TRBV4-1 and TRBJ2-7; D remains ambiguous. Germline V lookup: CDR1 MGHRA, CDR2 YSYEKL. Deletions cut 3 bases from V and 2 bases from J, with 8 bases between. The CDR3 runs to 13 residues. For the CDR3, the DNA is TGCGCCAGCAGCCATTCTGTTACCTACGAGCAGTACTTC. Its protein product is CASSHSVTYEQYF.

The CDR3 loop reads CAISETGDHFPLSGYTF. CDR3 in DNA: TGTGCCATCAGTGAGACGGGGGACCATTTTCCCTTGAGTGGCTACACCTTC. This chain connects TRBV10-3 to TRBJ1-2; tentative D call: TRBD1 (5 bases). V was shortened by 2 bases and J by 7 bases, with 23 bases between the two germline ends. This CDR3 spans 17 amino acids. Germline V gene sequence: CDR1 ENHRY, CDR2 SYGVKD.

CDR3 sequence reads: CAGGRQGGEAFF. CDR3 nucleotide sequence: TGCGCCGGGGGACGCCAGGGGGGGGAAGCTTTCTTT. The rearrangement joins TRBV29-1 to TRBJ1-1, with 7 nucleotides matching TRBD1. This CDR3 is built from 12 residues. The germline gives CDR1 SQVTM, CDR2 ANQGSEA.

The gene calls are TRBV4-1 and TRBJ2-7; perhaps TRBD2 as D (5 bases). Trimming took off 4 bases at V and 3 bases at J, with 13 bases between the two ends. This CDR3 contains 14 residues. Germline assignment: CDR1 MGHRA and CDR2 YSYEKL. In nucleotides, the CDR3 is TGCGCCAGCAGCCCTGCCGGGAAATTCTACGAGCAGTACTTC. This sequence encodes CASSPAGKFYEQYF.

A few counts support this clonotype. This chain connects TRBV12-3 or TRBV12-4 to TRBJ1-4; D is perhaps TRBD1 (6 bases). The V end lost 4 bases, the J end lost 0 bases, and 18 bases lay between the germline ends. The CDR3 consists of 18 residues. CDR3 DNA: TGTGCCAGCAGTTCGTGGGCCCACAGGGAAGCAACTAATGAAAAACTGTTTTTT. Amino acids: CASSSWAHREATNEKLFF.

The CDR3 reads CAISTATGSRGTQYF. For the CDR3, the DNA is TGTGCCATCAGTACCGCCACAGGGTCCCGTGGGACCCAGTACTTC. The J gene is TRBJ2-5, the V gene TRBV10-3, with TRBD1 as a possible D gene (6 bases). Per germline, CDR1 ENHRY and CDR2 SYGVKD. Between the trimmed V and J ends, which lost 5 bases and 7 bases, there was a span of 20 bases. CDR3 length: 15 residues.

The chain has TRBV6-2 or TRBV6-3 and TRBJ2-1; 10 bases map to TRBD2. This CDR3 has 19 amino acids. Per germline, CDR1 MNHEY and CDR2 SVGEGT. The V gene end was trimmed by 0 bases and the J gene end by 2 bases; junction bases not matched to a gene: 10. In nucleotides, the CDR3 is TGTGCCAGCAGTTACTCGATCTATACTAGCGGGATAACCTACAATGAGCAGTTCTTC. This translates into CASSYSIYTSGITYNEQFF.

This chain joins TRBV5-1 and TRBJ2-1; 9 nucleotides line up with TRBD2. The CDR3 loop spans 20 amino acids. Germline V gene data show CDR1 as SGHRS and CDR2 as YFSETQ. J lost 4 bases, V lost 4 bases, and 21 bases had no gene match. Here the CDR3 reads CASSAKGIAGEARVYNEQFF. In nucleotides, the CDR3 is TGCGCCAGCAGCGCAAAGGGGATAGCGGGAGAAGCTAGAGTTTACAATGAGCAGTTCTTC. The variable domain in full, completed from reference TRBV5-1 and TRBJ2-1, reads KAGVTQTPRYLIKTRGQQVTLSCSPISGHRSVSWYQQTPGQGLQFLFEYFSETQRNKGNFPGRFSGRQFSNSRSEMNVSTLELGDSALYLCASSAKGIAGEARVYNEQFFGPGTRLTVL.

The chain is built from TRBV5-5 and TRBJ2-7; D is perhaps TRBD1 or TRBD2 (5 bases each). The V end was cut by 0 bases, the J end by 1 base, with 11 bases between. This CDR3 comprises 15 residues. Germline CDR1 and CDR2: SGHKS and YYEKEE (reference sequence). This CDR3 is CASSLVGERSYEQYF. The DNA for the CDR3 is TGTGCCAGCAGCTTGGTGGGGGAGAGATCCTACGAGCAGTACTTC.

The chain couples TRBV13 to TRBJ1-6; perhaps TRBD1 as D (5 bases). Germline values: CDR1 PRHDT, CDR2 FYEKMQ (reference sequence). This CDR3 has 16 residues. V gave up 4 bases and J gave up 0 bases, with 10 bases separating them. CDR3: CASSSRGRSYNSPLHF. DNA for the CDR3: TGTGCCAGCAGCTCCCGGGGCCGCTCCTATAATTCACCCCTCCACTTT. The full variable domain, rest sourced from reference TRBV13 and TRBJ1-6, is AAGVIQSPRHLIKEKRETATLKCYPIPRHDTVYWYQQGPGQDPQFLISFYEKMQSDKGSIPDRFSAQQFSDYHSELNMSSLELGDSALYFCASSSRGRSYNSPLHFGNGTRLTVT.

On this clonotype: A read error may account for a junction end that differs from germline. The chain has TRBV6-2 or TRBV6-3 and TRBJ2-7, with D perhaps TRBD2 (6 bases). The CDR3 runs 13 residues. Germline lookup yields CDR1 MNHEY and CDR2 SVGEGT. The CDR3 reads CASRTSFSSEQYF. As DNA, the CDR3 is TGTGCCAGCAGAACTAGCTTCTCCTCCGAGCAGTACTTC.

J is TRBJ2-2 and V is TRBV5-8; TRBD2 is a possible D gene (6 bases). The CDR3 totals 15 residues. CDR1 is SGHTS and CDR2 is YDEGEE in the germline V gene. Trimming took off 4 bases at V and 3 bases at J, with 13 bases between the two ends. The CDR3 bases are TGTGCCAGCAGCGCGGGACTCGCGTACACCGGGGAGCTGTTTTTT. It is translated as CASSAGLAYTGELFF.

This clonotype is a singleton in its sample. The chain employs TRBV7-2 and TRBJ2-1, with 9 bases matching TRBD2. After removal of 4 bases from V and 9 bases from J, the junction contained 4 bases not matched to a gene. Germline assignment: CDR1 SGHTA and CDR2 FQGNSA. The CDR3 covers 13 residues. The CDR3 DNA reads TGTGCCAGCAGCTCGACTAGCGGAGGTGAGCAGTTCTTC. Translated, it gives CASSSTSGGEQFF.

This rearrangement joins TRBV3-1 to TRBJ1-2; no reliable D call. This CDR3 spans 11 amino acids. CDR1 and CDR2 from the germline V gene are LGHDT and YNNKEL (reference sequence). Trimming took off 7 bases at V and 5 bases at J, with 8 bases between the two ends. The CDR3 here is CASTSGYGYTF. CDR3 nucleotide sequence: TGTGCCAGCACCTCTGGGTATGGCTACACCTTC.

V gene TRBV3-1 combines with J gene TRBJ2-5; possibly TRBD1 for D (6 bases). The V gene's germline CDR1 is LGHDT and CDR2 YNNKEL (reference sequence). Between the trimmed V and J ends, which lost 3 bases and 4 bases, there was a span of 12 bases. This CDR3 contains 14 residues. CDR3 in DNA: TGTGCCAGCAGCCACAGGGGTGGGTCAGAGACCCAGTACTTC. This gives the protein CASSHRGGSETQYF.

The chain recombines TRBV15 with TRBJ2-5; no definite D call. Germline CDR1 reads LNHNV; CDR2 reads YYDKDF (reference sequence). V was shortened by 4 bases and J by 4 bases, with 10 bases between the two germline ends. The CDR3 is made up of 13 amino acids. In nucleotides, the CDR3 is TGTGCCACCAGCACCGACCCCCCAGAGACCCAGTACTTC. This encodes CATSTDPPETQYF.

The chain is built from TRBV7-3 and TRBJ2-1, with TRBD1 matching 12 bases. The trim removed 5 bases at V and 7 bases at J, leaving 12 bases unmatched. The CDR3 length is 17 residues. Germline V gives CDR1 SGHTA, CDR2 FQGTGA. CDR3 nucleotides: TGTGCCAGCAGCCAACGGGACAGGGGGCGTATAAGTAATGAGCAGTTCTTC. Translating gives CASSQRDRGRISNEQFF. Full variable domain (remainder filled in from reference TRBV7-3 and TRBJ2-1): GAGVSQTPSNKVTEKGKYVELRCDPISGHTALYWYRQSLGQGPEFLIYFQGTGAADDSGLPNDRFFAVRPEGSVSTLKIQRTERGDSAVYLCASSQRDRGRISNEQFFGPGTRLTVL.

The chain recombines TRBV9 with TRBJ2-1, with D perhaps matching TRBD2 (5 bases). The DNA end lines up better with TRBJ2-7; the J call may be wrong. CDR3 length: 15 amino acids. CDR1 and CDR2 from the germline V gene are SGDLS and YYNGEE. The DNA for the CDR3 is TGTGCCAGCAGCCCTGGAGGTACCAACCTATACGAGCAGTACTTC. It encodes CASSPGGTNLYEQYF.

This clonotype was seen once. The CDR3 region is CASSQVVAVSGNEQFF. The CDR3 nucleotides are TGTGCCAGCAGCCAAGTCGTTGCGGTATCGGGCAATGAGCAGTTCTTC. The J gene is TRBJ2-1, the V gene TRBV3-1; D remains unclear. This CDR3 contains 16 residues. V was clipped by 1 base and J by 6 bases, with 16 bases between them. Germline loops: CDR1 LGHDT, CDR2 YNNKEL (reference sequence).

The V and J genes are TRBV29-1 and TRBJ2-5; 8 positions match TRBD1. Per germline, CDR1 SQVTM and CDR2 ANQGSEA. The CDR3 is 14 amino acids. J was trimmed by 11 bases and V by 2 bases; bases with no gene match: 13. The CDR3: CSVERQGARLEQYF. CDR3 coding DNA: TGCAGCGTTGAAAGGCAGGGGGCGCGTCTTGAGCAGTACTTC.

V gene TRBV20-1 combines with J gene TRBJ2-6; D unresolved. Between the trimmed V and J ends, which lost 8 bases and 2 bases, there was a span of 10 bases. Germline CDR1 is DFQATT and CDR2 is SNEGSKA (reference sequence). This CDR3 region has 13 residues. CDR3: CSSLGTGANVLTF. The CDR3 bases are TGCAGTTCTTTAGGGACTGGGGCCAACGTCCTGACTTTC.

This clonotype was seen only a few times. The chain uses TRBV12-3 or TRBV12-4 and TRBJ2-1; 9 bases are a match to TRBD2. V gave up 5 bases and J gave up 8 bases; unmatched junction bases: 16. The CDR3 runs 17 residues. The DNA for the CDR3 is TGTGCCAGCAGTCCAACCGCGGGGGTAGCGGGAGTCGATGAGCAGTTCTTC. Amino acid sequence: CASSPTAGVAGVDEQFF.